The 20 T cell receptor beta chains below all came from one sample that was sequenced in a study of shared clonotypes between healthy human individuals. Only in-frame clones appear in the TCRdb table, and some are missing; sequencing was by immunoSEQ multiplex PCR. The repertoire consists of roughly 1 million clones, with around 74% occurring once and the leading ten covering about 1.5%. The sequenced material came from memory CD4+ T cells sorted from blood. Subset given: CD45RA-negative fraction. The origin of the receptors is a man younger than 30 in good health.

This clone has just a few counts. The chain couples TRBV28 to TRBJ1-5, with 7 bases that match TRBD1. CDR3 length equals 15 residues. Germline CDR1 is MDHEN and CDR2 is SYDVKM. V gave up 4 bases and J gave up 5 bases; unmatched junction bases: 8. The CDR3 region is CASSSEQGRYQPQHF. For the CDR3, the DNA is TGTGCCAGCAGTTCAGAACAGGGGCGGTATCAGCCCCAGCATTTT.

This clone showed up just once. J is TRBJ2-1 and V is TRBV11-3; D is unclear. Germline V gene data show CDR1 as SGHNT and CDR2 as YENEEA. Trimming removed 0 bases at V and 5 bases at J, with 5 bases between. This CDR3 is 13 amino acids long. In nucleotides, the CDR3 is TGTGCCAGCAGCTTAGAAACCCACAATGAGCAGTTCTTC. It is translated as CASSLETHNEQFF.

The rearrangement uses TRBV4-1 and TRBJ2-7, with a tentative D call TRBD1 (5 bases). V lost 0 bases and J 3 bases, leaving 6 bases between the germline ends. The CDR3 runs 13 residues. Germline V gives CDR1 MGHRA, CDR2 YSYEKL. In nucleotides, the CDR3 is TGCGCCAGCAGCCAAGACAGGGACTACGAGCAGTACTTC. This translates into CASSQDRDYEQYF.

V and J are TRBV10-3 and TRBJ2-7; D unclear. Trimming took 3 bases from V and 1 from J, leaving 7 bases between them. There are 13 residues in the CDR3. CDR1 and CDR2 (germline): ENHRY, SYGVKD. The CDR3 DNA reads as TGTGCCATCAGTGAAGGGTTTTCCTACGAGCAGTACTTC. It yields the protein CAISEGFSYEQYF.

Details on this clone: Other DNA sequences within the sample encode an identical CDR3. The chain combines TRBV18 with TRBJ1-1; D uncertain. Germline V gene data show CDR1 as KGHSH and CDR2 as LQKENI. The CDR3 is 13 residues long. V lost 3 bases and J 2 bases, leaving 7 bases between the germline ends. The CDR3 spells CASSPTLNTEAFF. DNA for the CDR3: TGTGCCAGCTCACCGACTCTAAACACTGAAGCTTTCTTT.

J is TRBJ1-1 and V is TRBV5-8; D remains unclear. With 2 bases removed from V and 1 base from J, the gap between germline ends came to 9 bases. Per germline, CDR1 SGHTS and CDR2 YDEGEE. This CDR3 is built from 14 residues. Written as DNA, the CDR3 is TGTGCCAGCAGCTTTCGGGTGGCGAACACTGAAGCTTTCTTT. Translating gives CASSFRVANTEAFF.

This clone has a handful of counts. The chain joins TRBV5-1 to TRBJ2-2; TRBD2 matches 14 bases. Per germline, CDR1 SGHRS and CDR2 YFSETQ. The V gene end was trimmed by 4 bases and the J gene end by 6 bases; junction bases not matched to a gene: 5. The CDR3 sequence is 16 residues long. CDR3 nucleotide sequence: TGCGCCAGCAGCCCCAAGGGACTAGCGGGAGCCGGGGAGCTGTTTTTT. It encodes CASSPKGLAGAGELFF.

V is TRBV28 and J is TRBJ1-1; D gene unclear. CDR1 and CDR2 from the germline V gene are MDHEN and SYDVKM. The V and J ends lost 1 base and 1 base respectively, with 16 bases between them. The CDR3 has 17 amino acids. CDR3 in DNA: TGTGCCAGCAGTTTATTTTTGGTCGCCACAGAGAACACTGAAGCTTTCTTT. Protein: CASSLFLVATENTEAFF.

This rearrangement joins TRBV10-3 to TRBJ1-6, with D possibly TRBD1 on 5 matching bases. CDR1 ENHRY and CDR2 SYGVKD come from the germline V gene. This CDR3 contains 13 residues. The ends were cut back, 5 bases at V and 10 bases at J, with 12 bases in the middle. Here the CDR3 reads CAISSDTGSPLHF. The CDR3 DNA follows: TGTGCCATCAGTTCGGACACCGGCTCACCCCTCCACTTT.

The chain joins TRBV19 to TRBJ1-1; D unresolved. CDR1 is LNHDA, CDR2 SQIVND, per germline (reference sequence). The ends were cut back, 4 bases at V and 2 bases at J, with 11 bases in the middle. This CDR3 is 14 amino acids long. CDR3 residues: CASSRREANTEAFF. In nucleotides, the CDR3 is TGTGCCAGTAGTAGAAGGGAGGCCAACACTGAAGCTTTCTTT.

The CDR3 protein is CASSLKSEAFF. The CDR3 DNA reads TGTGCCAGCAGCTTGAAAAGTGAAGCTTTCTTT. V gene TRBV7-2 combines with J gene TRBJ1-1; D is unresolved. Germline-derived CDR1 and CDR2 are SGHTA and FQGNSA. Trimming removed 3 bases at V and 7 bases at J, with 6 bases between. The CDR3 has 11 amino acids.

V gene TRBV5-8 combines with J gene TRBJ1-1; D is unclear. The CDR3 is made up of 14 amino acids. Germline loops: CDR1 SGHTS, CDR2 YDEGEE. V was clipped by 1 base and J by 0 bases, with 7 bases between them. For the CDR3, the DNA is TGTGCCAGCAGCTTGTATGGGCTGAACACTGAAGCTTTCTTT. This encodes CASSLYGLNTEAFF.

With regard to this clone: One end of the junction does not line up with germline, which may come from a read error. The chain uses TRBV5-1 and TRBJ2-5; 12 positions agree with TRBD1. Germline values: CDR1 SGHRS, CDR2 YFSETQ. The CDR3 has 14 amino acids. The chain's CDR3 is CASTPSGTGGLLHF. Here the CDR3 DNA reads TGCGCCAGCACCCCCTCCGGGACAGGGGGCTTGCTTCACTTC.

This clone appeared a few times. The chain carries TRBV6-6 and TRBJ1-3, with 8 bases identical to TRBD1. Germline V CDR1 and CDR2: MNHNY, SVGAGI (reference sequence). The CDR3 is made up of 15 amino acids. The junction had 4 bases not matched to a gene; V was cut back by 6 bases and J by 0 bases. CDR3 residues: CASSQTGGSGNTIYF. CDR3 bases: TGTGCCAGCAGCCAAACAGGGGGCTCTGGAAACACCATATATTTT.

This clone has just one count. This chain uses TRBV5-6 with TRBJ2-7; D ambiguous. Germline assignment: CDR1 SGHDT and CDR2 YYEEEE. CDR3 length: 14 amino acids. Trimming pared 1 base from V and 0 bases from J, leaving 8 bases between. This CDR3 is CASSLWHGSYEQYF. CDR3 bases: TGTGCCAGCAGCTTGTGGCACGGCTCCTACGAGCAGTACTTC.

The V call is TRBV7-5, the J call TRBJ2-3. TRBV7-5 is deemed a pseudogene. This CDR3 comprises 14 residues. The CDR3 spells CARSLARDPDTQYF. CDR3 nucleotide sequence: TGTGCCAGAAGCTTAGCCAGGGACCCAGATACGCAGTATTTT.

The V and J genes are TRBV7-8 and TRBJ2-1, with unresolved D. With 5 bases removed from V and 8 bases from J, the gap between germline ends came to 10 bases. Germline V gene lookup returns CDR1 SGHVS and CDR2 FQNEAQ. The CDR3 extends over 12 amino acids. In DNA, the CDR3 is TGTGCCAGCAGCCCAGCAGGACATGAGCAGTTCTTC. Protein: CASSPAGHEQFF.

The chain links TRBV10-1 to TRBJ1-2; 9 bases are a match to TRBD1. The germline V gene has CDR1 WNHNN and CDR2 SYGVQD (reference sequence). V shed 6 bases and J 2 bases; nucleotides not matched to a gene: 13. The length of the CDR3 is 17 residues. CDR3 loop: CASSGRTGEERNYGYTF. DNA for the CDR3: TGCGCCAGCAGCGGCCGGACAGGGGAGGAAAGGAACTATGGCTACACCTTC.

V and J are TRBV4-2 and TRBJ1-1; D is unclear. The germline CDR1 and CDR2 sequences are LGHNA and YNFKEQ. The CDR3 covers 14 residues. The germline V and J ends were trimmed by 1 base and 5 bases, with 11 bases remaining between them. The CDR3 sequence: CASSQGTVGTEAFF. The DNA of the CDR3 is TGTGCCAGCAGCCAAGGGACGGTTGGGACTGAAGCTTTCTTT.

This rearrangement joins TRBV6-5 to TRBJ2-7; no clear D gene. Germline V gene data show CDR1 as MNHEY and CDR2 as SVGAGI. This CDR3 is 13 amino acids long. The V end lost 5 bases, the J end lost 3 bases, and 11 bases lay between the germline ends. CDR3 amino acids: CASSVDIVYEQYF. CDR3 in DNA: TGTGCCAGCAGTGTAGATATTGTCTACGAGCAGTACTTC.